The T cell receptor (beta chain) under discussion was sequenced for a study of blood T cell repertoires in COVID-19. The overall study: From the United States, Italy and Spain came samples of acute and convalescent COVID-19. PBMCs, B-cell-depleted T cells, or T cells provided the cDNA or gDNA that made up the material.

Trimming at V came to 5 bases and at J to 0 bases, leaving 8 bases not matched to a gene. Germline CDR1 SQVTM, CDR2 ANQGSEA. The CDR3 is 15 residues long. In the authors' methods: Amplification with reference gene primers provided the estimates of nucleated cell counts. Profiled with immunoSEQ multiplex PCR; TCRdb holds only in-frame clones, not every one. V and J calls plus clone size are reproduced from that table; the DNA served to infer D and trimming. The sample records tens of thousands of clones, around 82% being singletons. The sequence derives from a human donor in a cohort sampled during active COVID-19. The sample was peripheral blood. This chain uses TRBV29-1 with TRBJ2-3, with 7 bases fitting TRBD2. This chain's CDR3 is CSVSRGGTSTDTQYF. Here the CDR3 DNA reads TGCAGCGTTTCCCGCGGGGGTACTAGCACAGATACGCAGTATTTT.